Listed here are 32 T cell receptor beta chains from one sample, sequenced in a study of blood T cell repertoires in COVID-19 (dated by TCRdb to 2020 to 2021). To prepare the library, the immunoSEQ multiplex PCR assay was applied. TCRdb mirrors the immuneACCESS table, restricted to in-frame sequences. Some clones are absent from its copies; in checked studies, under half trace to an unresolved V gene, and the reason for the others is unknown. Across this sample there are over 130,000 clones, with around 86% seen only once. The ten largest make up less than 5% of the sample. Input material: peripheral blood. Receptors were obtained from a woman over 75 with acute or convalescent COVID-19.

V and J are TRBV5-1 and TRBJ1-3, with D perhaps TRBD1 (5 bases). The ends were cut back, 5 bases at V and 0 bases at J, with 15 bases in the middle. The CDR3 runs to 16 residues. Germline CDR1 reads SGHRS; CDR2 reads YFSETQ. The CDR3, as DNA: TGCGCCAGCAGTGAGACAGTAAGGGACTCTGGAAACACCATATATTTT. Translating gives CASSETVRDSGNTIYF.

The CDR3: CASSGGDLGYTF. The CDR3 region has the DNA TGTGCCAGCAGCGGGGGGGATCTTGGCTACACCTTC. The chain employs TRBV9 and TRBJ1-2; the D gene is possibly TRBD1 (5 bases). The CDR3 is 12 amino acids. Germline loops: CDR1 SGDLS, CDR2 YYNGEE. The V end lost 3 bases, the J end lost 7 bases, and 10 bases lay between the germline ends. The full variable domain, in which reference TRBV9 and TRBJ1-2 provide the parts outside the CDR3, is DSGVTQTPKHLITATGQRVTLRCSPRSGDLSVYWYQQSLDQGLQFLIQYYNGEERAKGNILERFSAQQFPDLHSELNLSSLELGDSALYFCASSGGDLGYTFGSGTRLTVV.

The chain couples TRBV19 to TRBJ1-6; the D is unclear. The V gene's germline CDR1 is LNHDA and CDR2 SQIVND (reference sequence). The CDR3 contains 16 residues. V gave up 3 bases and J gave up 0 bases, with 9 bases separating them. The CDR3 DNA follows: TGTGCCAGTAGTATCTCAGGAAACTCCTATAATTCACCCCTCCACTTT. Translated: CASSISGNSYNSPLHF.

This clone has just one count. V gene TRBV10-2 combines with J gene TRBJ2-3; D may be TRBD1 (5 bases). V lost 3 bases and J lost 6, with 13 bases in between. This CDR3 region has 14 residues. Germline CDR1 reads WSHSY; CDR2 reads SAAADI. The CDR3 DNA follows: TGCGCCAGCAGTGAACAGGCCTTCAGGGATACGCAGTATTTT. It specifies CASSEQAFRDTQYF.

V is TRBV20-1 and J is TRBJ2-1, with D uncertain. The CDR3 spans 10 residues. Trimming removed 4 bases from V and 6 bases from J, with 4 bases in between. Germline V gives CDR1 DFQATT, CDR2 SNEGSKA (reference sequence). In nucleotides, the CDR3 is TGCAGTGCTATACTCAATGAGCAGTTCTTC. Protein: CSAILNEQFF.

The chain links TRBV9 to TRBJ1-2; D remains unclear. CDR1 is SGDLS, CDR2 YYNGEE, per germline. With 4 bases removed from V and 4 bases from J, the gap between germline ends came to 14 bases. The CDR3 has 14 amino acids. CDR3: CASSPSDYLYGYTF. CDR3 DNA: TGTGCCAGCAGCCCCTCGGACTACCTCTATGGCTACACCTTC.

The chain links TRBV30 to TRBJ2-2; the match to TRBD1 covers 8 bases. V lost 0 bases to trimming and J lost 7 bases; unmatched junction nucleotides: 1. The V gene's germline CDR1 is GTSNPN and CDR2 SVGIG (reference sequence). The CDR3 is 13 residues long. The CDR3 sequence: CAWSVDRGGELFF. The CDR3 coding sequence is TGTGCCTGGAGTGTAGACAGGGGCGGGGAGCTGTTTTTT.

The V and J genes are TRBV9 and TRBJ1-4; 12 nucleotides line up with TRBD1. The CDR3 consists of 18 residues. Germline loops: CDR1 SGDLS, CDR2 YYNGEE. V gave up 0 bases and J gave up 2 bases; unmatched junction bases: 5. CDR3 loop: CASSVAGTGGITNEKLFF. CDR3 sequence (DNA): TGTGCCAGCAGCGTAGCCGGGACAGGGGGCATTACTAATGAAAAACTGTTTTTT.

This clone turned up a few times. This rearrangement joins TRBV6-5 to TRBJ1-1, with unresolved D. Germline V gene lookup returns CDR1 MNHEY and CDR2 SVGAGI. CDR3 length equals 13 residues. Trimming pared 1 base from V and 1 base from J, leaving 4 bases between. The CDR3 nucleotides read TGTGCCAGCAGTTACTTCGGGAACACTGAAGCTTTCTTT. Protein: CASSYFGNTEAFF.

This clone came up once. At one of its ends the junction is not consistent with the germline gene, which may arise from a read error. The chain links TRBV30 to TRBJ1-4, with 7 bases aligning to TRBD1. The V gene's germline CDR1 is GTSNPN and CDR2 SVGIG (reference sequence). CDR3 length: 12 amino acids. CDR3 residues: CAWSKQGPLLRF. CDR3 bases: TGTGCCTGGAGTAAACAGGGGCCGCTACTTCGCTTT.

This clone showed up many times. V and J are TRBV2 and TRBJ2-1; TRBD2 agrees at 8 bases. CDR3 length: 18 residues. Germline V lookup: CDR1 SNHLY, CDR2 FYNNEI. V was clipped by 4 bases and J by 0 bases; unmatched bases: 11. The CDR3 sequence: CASSALAGLPSSYNEQFF. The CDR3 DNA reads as TGTGCCAGCAGTGCGCTAGCGGGTCTGCCTAGCTCCTACAATGAGCAGTTCTTC.

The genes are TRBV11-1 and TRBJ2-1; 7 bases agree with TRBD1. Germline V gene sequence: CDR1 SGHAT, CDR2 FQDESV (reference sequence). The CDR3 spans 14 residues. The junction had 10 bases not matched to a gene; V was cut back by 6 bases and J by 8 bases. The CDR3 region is CASRQRGLGDEQFF. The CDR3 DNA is TGTGCCAGCAGACAAAGGGGGCTGGGAGATGAGCAGTTCTTC.

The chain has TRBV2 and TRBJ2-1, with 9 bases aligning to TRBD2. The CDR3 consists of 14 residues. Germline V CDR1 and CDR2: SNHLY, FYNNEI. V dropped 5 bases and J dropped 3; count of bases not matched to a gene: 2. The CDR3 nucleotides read TGTGCCAGCAGTTCTAGCGGGAACTACAATGAGCAGTTCTTC. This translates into CASSSSGNYNEQFF.

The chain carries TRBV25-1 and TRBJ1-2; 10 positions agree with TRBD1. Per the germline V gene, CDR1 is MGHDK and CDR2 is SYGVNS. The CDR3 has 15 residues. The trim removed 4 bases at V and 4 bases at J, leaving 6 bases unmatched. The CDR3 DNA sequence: TGTGCCAGCAGTGTATGGGACAGGGGAGGCTATGGCTACACCTTC. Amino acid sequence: CASSVWDRGGYGYTF.

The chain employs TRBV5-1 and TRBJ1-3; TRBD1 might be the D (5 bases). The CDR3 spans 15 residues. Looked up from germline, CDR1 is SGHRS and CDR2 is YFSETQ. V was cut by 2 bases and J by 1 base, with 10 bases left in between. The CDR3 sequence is CASSLWGGSGNTIYF. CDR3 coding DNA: TGCGCCAGCAGCTTATGGGGGGGTTCTGGAAACACCATATATTTT.

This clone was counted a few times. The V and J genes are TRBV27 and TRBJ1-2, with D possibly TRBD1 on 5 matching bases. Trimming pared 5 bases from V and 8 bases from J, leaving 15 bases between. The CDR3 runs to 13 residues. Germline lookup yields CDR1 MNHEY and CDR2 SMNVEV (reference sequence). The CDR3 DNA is TGTGCCAGCAGTCCCAGCCCAGGGTGGGGCTACACCTTC. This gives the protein CASSPSPGWGYTF.

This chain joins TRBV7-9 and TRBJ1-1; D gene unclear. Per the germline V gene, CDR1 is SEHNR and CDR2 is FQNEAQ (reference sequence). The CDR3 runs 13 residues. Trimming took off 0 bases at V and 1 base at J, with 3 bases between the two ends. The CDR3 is CASSLAQNTEAFF. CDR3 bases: TGTGCCAGCAGCTTAGCCCAGAACACTGAAGCTTTCTTT.

Here the CDR3 DNA reads TGCGCCAGCAGCTTGAACCCCCAGAATGAAAAACTGTTTTTT. The encoded protein is CASSLNPQNEKLFF. The J gene is TRBJ1-4, the V gene TRBV5-1, with D uncertain. The CDR3 runs to 14 residues. V dropped 1 base and J dropped 5 bases, with 9 bases sitting between them. The V gene's germline CDR1 is SGHRS and CDR2 YFSETQ.

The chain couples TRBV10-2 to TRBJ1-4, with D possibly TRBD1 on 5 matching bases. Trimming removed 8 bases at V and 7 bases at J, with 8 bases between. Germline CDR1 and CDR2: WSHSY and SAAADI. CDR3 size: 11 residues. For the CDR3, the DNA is TGCGCCAGCCTGGGGGGTGAAAAACTGTTTTTT. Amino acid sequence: CASLGGEKLFF.

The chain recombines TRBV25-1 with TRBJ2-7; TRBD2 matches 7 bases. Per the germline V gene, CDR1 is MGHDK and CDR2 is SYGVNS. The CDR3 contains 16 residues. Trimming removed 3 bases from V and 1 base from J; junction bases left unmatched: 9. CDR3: CASSDHTSGKSYEQYF. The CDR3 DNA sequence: TGTGCCAGCAGTGACCATACAAGCGGGAAGTCCTACGAGCAGTACTTC.

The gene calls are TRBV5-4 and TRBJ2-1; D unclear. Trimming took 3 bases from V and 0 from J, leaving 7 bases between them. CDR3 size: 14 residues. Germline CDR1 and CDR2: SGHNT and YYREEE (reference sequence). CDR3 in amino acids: CASSWRGSYNEQFF. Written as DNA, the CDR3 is TGTGCCAGCAGCTGGCGCGGCTCCTACAATGAGCAGTTCTTC.

DNA for the CDR3: TGTGCCAGCAGTTCCGTTGGGGGCCCCGTTCGGACGCAGTATTTT. Translation gives CASSSVGGPVRTQYF. J is TRBJ2-3 and V is TRBV28, with a tentative D call TRBD1 (6 bases). The germline CDR1 and CDR2 sequences are MDHEN and SYDVKM. The CDR3 extends over 15 amino acids. V was clipped by 4 bases and J by 9 bases, with 20 bases between them.

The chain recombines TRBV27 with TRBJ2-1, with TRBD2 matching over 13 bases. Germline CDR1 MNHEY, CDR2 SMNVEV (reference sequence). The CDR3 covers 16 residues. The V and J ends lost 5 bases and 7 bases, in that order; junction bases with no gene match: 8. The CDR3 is CASSPWTSGSQNEQFF. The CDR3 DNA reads TGTGCCAGCAGTCCGTGGACTAGCGGGAGCCAGAATGAGCAGTTCTTC.

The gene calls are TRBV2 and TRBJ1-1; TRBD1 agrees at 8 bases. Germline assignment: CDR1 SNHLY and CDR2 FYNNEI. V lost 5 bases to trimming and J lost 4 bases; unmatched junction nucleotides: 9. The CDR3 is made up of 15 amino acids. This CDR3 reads CASSPRTGRVTEAFF. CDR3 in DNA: TGTGCCAGCAGTCCACGGACAGGGAGGGTCACTGAAGCTTTCTTT.

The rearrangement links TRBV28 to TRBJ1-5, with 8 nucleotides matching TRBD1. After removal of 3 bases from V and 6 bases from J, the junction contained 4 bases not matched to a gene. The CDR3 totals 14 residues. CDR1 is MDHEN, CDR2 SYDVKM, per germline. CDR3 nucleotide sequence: TGTGCCAGCAGTTTGTTGACAGGGGTTCAGCCCCAGCATTTT. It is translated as CASSLLTGVQPQHF. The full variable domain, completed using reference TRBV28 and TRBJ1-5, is DVKVTQSSRYLVKRTGEKVFLECVQDMDHENMFWYRQDPGLGLRLIYFSYDVKMKEKGDIPEGYSVSREKKERFSLILESASTNQTSMYLCASSLLTGVQPQHFGDGTRLSIL.

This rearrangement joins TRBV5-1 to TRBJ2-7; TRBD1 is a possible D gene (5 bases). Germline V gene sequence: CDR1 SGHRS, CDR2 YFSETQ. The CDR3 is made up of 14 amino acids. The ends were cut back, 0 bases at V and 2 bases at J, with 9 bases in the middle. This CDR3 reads CASSLVDITYEQYF. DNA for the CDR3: TGCGCCAGCAGCTTGGTGGACATAACCTACGAGCAGTACTTC.

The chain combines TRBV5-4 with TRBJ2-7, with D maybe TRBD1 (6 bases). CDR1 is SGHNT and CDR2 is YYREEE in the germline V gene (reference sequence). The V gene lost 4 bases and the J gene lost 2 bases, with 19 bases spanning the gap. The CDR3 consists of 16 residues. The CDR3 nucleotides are TGTGCCAGCAGCGGTCCGGGACAACGATTCACCTACGAGCAGTACTTC. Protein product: CASSGPGQRFTYEQYF. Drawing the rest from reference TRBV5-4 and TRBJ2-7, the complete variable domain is ETGVTQSPTHLIKTRGQQVTLRCSSQSGHNTVSWYQQALGQGPQFIFQYYREEENGRGNFPPRFSGLQFPNYSSELNVNALELDDSALYLCASSGPGQRFTYEQYFGPGTRLTVT.

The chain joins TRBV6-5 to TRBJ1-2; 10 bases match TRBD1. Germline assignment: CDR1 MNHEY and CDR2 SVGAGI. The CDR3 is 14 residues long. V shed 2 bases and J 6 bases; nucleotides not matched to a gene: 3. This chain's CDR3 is CASSYRTGGNGYTF. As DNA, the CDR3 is TGTGCCAGCAGTTACCGGACAGGGGGTAATGGCTACACCTTC.

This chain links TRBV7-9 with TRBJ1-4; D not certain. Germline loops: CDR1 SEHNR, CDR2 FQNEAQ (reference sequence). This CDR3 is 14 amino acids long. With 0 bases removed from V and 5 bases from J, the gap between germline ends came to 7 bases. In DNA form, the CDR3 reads TGTGCCAGCAGCTTAGCCTTTTTAAATGAAAAACTGTTTTTT. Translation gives CASSLAFLNEKLFF.

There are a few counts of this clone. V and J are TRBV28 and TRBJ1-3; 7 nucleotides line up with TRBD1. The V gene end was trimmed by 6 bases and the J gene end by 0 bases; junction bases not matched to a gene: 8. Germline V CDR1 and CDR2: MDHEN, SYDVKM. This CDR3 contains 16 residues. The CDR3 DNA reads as TGTGCCAGCAGCCCCCTCGGGACAGTCTCTGGAAACACCATATATTTT. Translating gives CASSPLGTVSGNTIYF.

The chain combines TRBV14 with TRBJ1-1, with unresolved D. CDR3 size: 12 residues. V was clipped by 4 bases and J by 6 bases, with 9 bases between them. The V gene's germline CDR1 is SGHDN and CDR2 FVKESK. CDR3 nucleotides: TGTGCCAGCAGCCCAATAACAGCTGAAGCTTTCTTT. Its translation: CASSPITAEAFF. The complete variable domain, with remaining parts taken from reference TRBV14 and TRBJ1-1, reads EAGVTQFPSHSVIEKGQTVTLRCDPISGHDNLYWYRRVMGKEIKFLLHFVKESKQDESGMPNNRFLAERTGGTYSTLKVQPAELEDSGVYFCASSPITAEAFFGQGTRLTVV.

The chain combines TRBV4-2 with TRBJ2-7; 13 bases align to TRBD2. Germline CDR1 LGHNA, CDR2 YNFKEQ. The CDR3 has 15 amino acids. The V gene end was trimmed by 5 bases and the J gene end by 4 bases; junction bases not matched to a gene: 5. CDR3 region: CASSFGTSGAYEQYF. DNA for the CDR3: TGTGCCAGCAGCTTCGGGACTAGCGGGGCTTACGAGCAGTACTTC.